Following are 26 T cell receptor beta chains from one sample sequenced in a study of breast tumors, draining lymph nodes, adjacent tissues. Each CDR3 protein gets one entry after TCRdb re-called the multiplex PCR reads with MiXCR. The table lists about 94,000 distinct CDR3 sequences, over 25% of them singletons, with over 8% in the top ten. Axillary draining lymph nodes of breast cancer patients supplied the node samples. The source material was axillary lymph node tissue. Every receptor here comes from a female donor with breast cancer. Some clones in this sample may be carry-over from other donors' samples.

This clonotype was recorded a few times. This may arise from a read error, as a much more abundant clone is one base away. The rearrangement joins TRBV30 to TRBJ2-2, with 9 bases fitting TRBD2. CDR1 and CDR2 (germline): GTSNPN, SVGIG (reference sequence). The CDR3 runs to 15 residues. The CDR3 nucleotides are TGTGCCTGGAGTGAGCGCGGACTAGCGACCGGGGAGCTGCTTTTT. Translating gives CAWSERGLATGELLF.

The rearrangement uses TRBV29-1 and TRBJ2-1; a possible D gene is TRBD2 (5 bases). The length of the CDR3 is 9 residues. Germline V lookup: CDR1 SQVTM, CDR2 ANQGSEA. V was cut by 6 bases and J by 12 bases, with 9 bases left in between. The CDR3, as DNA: TGCAGCGTCCGGGAAAGGCAGTTCTTC. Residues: CSVRERQFF.

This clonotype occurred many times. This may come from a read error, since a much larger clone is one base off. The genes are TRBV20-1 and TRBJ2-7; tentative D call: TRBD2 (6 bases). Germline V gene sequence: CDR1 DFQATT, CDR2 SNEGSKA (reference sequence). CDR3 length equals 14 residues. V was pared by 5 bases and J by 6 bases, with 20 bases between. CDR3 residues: CSAAPPGGTSEQYF. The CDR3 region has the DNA TGCAGTGCTGCCCCCCCCGGGGGTACCTCCGAGCAGTACTTC.

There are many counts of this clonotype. The CDR3: CASSPSGSTDEQYF. CDR3 in DNA: TGTGCCAGTAGTCCTAGCGGGAGTACCGACGAGCAGTACTTC. The V and J genes are TRBV19 and TRBJ2-7, with 10 bases identical to TRBD2. The CDR3 contains 14 residues. V gave up 5 bases and J gave up 5 bases; unmatched junction bases: 6. Per germline, CDR1 LNHDA and CDR2 SQIVND (reference sequence).

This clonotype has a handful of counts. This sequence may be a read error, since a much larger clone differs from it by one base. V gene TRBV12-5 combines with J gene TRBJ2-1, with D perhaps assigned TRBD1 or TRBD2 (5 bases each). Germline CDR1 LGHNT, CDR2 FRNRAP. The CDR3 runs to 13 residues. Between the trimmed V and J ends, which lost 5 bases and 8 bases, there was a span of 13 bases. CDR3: CASGPPVGDEQFF. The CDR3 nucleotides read TGTGCTAGTGGTCCCCCGGTGGGGGATGAGCAGTTCTTC.

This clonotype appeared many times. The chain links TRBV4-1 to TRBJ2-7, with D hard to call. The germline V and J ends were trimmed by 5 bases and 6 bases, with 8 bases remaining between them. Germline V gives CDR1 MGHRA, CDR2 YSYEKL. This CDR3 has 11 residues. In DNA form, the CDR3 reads TGCGCCAGCAGCTCATCGTTCGAGCAGTACTTC. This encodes CASSSSFEQYF.

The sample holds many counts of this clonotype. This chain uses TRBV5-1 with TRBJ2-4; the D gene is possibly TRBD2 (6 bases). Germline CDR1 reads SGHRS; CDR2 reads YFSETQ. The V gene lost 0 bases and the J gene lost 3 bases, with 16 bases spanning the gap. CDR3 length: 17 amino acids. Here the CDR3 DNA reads TGCGCCAGCAGCTTGGGAAACGGGGGATTGGGCAAAAACATTCAGTACTTC. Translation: CASSLGNGGLGKNIQYF. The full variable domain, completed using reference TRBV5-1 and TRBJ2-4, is KAGVTQTPRYLIKTRGQQVTLSCSPISGHRSVSWYQQTPGQGLQFLFEYFSETQRNKGNFPGRFSGRQFSNSRSEMNVSTLELGDSALYLCASSLGNGGLGKNIQYFGAGTRLSVL.

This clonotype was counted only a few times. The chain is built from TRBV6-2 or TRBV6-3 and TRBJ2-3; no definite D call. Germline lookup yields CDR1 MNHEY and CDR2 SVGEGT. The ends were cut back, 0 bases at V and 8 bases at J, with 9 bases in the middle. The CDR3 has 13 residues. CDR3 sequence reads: CASSYSGRATQYF. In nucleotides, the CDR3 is TGTGCCAGCAGTTACTCCGGGCGTGCTACGCAGTATTTT.

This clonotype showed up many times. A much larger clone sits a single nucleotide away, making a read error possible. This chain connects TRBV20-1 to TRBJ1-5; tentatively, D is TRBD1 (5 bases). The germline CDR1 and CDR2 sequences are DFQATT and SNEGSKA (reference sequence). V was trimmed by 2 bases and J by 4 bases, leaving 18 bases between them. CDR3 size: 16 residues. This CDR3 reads CSARMDKAPTNQPQHF. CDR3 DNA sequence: TGCAGTGCTAGAATGGACAAGGCCCCAACGAATCAGCCCCAGCATTTT.

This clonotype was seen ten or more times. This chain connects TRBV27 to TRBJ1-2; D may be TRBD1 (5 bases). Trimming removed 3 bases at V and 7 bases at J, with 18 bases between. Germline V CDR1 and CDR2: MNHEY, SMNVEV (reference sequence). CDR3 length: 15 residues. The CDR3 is CASSFRAQGRGGYTF. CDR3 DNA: TGTGCCAGCAGTTTCCGGGCCCAGGGTAGGGGTGGCTACACCTTC.

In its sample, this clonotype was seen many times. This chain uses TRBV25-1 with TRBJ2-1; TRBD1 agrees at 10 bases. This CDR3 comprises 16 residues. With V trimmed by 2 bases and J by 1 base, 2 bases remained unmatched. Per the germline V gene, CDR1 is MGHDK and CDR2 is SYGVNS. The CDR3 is CASSEPGQGSYNEQFF. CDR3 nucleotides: TGTGCCAGCAGTGAACCGGGACAGGGGTCCTACAATGAGCAGTTCTTC.

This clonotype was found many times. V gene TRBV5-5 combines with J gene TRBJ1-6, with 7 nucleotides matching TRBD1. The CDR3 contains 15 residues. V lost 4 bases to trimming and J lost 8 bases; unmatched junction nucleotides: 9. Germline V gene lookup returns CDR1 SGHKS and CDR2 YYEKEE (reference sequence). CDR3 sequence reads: CASSERGQGDSPLHF. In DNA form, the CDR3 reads TGTGCCAGCAGCGAGCGTGGCCAGGGGGATTCACCCCTCCACTTT.

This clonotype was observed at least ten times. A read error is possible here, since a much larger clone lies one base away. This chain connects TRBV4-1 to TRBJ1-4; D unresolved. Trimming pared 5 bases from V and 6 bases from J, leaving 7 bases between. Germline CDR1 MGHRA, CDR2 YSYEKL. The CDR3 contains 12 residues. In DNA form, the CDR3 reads TGCGCCAGCAGCTACCCAGATGAAAAACTGTTTTTT. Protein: CASSYPDEKLFF.

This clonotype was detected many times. Written as DNA, the CDR3 is TGCGCCAGCAGCTGGATGGCGGGAGGGCAAGAGCAGTTCTTC. Translated, it gives CASSWMAGGQEQFF. The chain employs TRBV5-1 and TRBJ2-1; 9 bases agree with TRBD2. Trimming cost V 3 bases and J 10 bases; bases outside gene matches: 8. The germline V gene encodes CDR1 SGHRS and CDR2 YFSETQ. The CDR3 contains 14 residues.

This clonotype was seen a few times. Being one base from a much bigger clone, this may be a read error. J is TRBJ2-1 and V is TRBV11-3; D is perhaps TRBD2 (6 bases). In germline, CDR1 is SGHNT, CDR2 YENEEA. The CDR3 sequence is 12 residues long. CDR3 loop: CATSGLYNAQFF. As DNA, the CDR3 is TGTGCCACCTCGGGACTTTACAATGCGCAGTTCTTC.

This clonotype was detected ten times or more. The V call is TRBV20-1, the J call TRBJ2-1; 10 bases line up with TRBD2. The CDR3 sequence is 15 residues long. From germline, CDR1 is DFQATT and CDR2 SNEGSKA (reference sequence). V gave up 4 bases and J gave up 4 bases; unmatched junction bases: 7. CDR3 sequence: CSATSGSRAYNEQFF. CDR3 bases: TGCAGTGCTACTAGCGGGAGTCGTGCTTACAATGAGCAGTTCTTC.

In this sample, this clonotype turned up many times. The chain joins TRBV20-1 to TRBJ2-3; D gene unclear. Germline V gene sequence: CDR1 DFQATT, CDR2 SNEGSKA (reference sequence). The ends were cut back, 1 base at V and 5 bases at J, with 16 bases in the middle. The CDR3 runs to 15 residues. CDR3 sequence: CSARGGSALEDTQYF. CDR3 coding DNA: TGCAGTGCTAGAGGCGGCAGTGCCCTTGAAGATACGCAGTATTTT.

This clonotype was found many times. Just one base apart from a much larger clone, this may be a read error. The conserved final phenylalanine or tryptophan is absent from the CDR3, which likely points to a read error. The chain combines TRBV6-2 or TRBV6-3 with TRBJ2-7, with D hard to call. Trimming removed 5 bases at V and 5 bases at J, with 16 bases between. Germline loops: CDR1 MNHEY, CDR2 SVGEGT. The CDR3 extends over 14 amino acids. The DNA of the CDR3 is TGTGCCAGCAGTCAAGTGCACGAGGCGGACGAGCAGTACCTC. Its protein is CASSQVHEADEQYL.

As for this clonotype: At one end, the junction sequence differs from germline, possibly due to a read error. The CDR3 DNA reads as TGCAGTGCTAGAGATCCCGGGACAGCGACCACCGGGGAGCTGCTTTTT. Translating gives CSARDPGTATTGELLF. This chain joins TRBV20-1 and TRBJ2-2, with TRBD1 identical over 7 bases. This CDR3 has 16 amino acids. From germline, CDR1 is DFQATT and CDR2 SNEGSKA (reference sequence).

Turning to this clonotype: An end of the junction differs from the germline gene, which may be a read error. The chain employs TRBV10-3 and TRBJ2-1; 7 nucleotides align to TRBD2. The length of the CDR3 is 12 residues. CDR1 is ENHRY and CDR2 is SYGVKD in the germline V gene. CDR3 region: CAISGGGGEQSF. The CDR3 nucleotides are TGTGCCATCAGTGGCGGGGGAGGGGAGCAGTCCTTC.

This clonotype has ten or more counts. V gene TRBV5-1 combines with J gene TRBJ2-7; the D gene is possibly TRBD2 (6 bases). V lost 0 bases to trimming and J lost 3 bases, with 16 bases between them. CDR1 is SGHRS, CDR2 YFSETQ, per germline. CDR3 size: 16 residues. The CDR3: CASSLAWGTGYYEQYF. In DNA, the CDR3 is TGCGCCAGCAGCTTGGCTTGGGGGACTGGCTACTACGAGCAGTACTTC.

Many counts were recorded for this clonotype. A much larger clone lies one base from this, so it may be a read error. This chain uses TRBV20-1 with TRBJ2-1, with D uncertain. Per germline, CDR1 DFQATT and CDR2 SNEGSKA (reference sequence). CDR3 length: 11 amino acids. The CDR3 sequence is CSASPNNEQSF. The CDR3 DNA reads TGCAGTGCAAGCCCTAACAATGAGCAGTCCTTC.

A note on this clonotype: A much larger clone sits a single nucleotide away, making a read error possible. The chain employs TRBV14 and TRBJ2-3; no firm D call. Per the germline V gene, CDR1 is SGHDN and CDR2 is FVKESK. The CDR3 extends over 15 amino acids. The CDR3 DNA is TGTACCAGCAGCCAACCCCTGGCAGACACAGATACGCAGTATTTT. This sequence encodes CTSSQPLADTDTQYF. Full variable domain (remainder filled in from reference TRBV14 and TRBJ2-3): EAGVTQFPSHSVIEKGQTVTLRCDPISGHDNLYWYRRVMGKEIKFLLHFVKESKQDESGMPNNRFLAERTGGTYSTLKVQPAELEDSGVYFCTSSQPLADTDTQYFGPGTRLTVL.

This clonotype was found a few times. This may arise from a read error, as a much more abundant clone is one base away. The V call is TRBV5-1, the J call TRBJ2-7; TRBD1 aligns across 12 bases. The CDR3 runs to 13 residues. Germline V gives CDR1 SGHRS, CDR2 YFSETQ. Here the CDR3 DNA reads TGCGCCAACACCGGGACAGGGGGCCACGAGCAGTGCTTC. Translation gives CANTGTGGHEQCF.

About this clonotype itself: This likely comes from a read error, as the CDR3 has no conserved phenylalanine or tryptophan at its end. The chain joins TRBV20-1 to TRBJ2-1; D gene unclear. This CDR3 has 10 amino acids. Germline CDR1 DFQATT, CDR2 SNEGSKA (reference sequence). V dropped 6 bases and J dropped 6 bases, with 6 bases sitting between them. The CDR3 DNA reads TGCAGTGCCGTCCTCAATGAGCAGTTCCTC. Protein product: CSAVLNEQFL.

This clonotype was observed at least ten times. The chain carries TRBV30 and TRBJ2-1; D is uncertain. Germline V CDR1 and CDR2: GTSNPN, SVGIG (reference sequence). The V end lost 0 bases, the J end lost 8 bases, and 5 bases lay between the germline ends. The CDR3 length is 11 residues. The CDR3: CAWSVYHEQFF. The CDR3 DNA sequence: TGTGCCTGGAGTGTTTATCATGAGCAGTTCTTC.